This TCR beta chain was sequenced during a study of blood T cell repertoires in COVID-19. Study-wide context: From the United States, Italy and Spain came samples of acute and convalescent COVID-19.

Only in-frame clones appear in the TCRdb table, and some are missing; sequencing was by immunoSEQ multiplex PCR. The table shows 70,000 to 90,000 clones, with 75% to 95% occurring only once. Looked up from germline, CDR1 is SGHVS and CDR2 is FNYEAQ. V lost 5 bases, J lost 1 base, and 2 bases stayed unmatched. This CDR3 spans 15 amino acids. Sequenced input: peripheral blood. This chain links TRBV7-6 with TRBJ2-1, with 10 bases identical to TRBD1. The clonotype comes from a human donor in a cohort sampled during active COVID-19. CDR3 protein: CASSRQGASYNEQFF. DNA of the CDR3: TGTGCCAGCAGCCGACAGGGGGCGTCCTACAATGAGCAGTTCTTC. Together with reference TRBV7-6 and TRBJ2-1, the CDR3 gives the full variable domain: GAGVSQSPRYKVTKRGQDVALRCDPISGHVSLYWYRQALGQGPEFLTYFNYEAQQDKSGLPNDRFSAERPEGSISTLTIQRTEQRDSAMYRCASSRQGASYNEQFFGPGTRLTVL.